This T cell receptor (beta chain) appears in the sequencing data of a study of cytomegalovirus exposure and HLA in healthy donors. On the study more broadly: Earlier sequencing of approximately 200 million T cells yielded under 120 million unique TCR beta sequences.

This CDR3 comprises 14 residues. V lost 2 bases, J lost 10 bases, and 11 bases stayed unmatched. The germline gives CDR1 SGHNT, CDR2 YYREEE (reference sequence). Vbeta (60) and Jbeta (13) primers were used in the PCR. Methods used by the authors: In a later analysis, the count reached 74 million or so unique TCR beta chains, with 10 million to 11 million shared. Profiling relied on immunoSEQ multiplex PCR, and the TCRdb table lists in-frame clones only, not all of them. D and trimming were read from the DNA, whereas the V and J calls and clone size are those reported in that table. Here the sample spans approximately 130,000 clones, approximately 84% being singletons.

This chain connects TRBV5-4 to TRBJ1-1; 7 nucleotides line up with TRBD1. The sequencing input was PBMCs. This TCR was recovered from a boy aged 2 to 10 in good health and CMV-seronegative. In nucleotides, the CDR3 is TGTGCCAGCAGCTTTCCCGGGACAGCGATCCGAGCTTTCTTT. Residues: CASSFPGTAIRAFF.